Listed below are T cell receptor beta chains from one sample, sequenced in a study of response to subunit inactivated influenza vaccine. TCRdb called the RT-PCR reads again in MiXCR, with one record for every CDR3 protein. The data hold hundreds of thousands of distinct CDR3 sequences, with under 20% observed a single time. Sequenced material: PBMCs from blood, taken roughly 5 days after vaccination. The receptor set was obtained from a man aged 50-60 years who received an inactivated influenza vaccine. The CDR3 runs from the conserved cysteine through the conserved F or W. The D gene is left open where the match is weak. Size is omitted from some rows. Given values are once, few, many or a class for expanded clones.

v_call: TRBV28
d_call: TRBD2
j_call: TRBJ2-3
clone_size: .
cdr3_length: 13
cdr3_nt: TGTGCCAGCAGCCGTACTAGCGGGAGAACGCAGTATTTT
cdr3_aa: CASSRTSGRTQYF

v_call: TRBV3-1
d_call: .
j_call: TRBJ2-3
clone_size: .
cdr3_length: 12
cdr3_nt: TGTGCCAGCAGCCAAATTGGGGATACGCAGTATTTT
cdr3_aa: CASSQIGDTQYF

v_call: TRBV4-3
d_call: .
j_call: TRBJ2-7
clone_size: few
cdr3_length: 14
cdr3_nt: TGCGCCAGCAGCCAAGAAGCATACTCCTACGAGCAGTACTTC
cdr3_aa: CASSQEAYSYEQYF

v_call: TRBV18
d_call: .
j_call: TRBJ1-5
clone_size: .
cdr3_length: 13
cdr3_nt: TGTGCCAGCTCACCAGCGGTAAATCAGCCCCAGCATTTT
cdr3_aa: CASSPAVNQPQHF

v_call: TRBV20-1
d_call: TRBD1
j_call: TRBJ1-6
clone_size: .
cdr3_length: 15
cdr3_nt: TGCAGTGCCCCAGTCCAGGGGGAATCTAATTCACCCCTCCACTTT
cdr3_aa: CSAPVQGESNSPLHF

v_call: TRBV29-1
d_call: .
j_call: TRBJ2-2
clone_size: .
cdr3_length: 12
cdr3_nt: TGCAGCGCCCGACAGAACACCGGGGAGCTGTTTTTT
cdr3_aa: CSARQNTGELFF

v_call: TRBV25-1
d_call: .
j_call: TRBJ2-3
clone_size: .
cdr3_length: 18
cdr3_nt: TGTGCCAGCAGTGAGAGTTTGGCTGGGCTTATTGGCACAGATACGCAGTATTTT
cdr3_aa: CASSESLAGLIGTDTQYF

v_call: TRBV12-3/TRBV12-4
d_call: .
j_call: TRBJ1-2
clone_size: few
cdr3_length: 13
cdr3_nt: TGTGCCAGCAGTTTTGGGGGGGCGGCGGGCTACACCTTC
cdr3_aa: CASSFGGAAGYTF

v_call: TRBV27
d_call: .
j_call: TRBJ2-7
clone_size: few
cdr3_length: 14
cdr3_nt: TGTGCCAGCAGCCACGATGCGCGGCCCTACGAGCAGTACTTC
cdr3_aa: CASSHDARPYEQYF

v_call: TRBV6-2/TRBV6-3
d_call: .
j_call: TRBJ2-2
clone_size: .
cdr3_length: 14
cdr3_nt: TGTGCCAGCACTGACGCCTTAGGTGCCGGGGAGCTGTTTTTT
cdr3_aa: CASTDALGAGELFF

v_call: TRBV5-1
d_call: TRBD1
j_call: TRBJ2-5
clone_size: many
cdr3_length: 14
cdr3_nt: TGCGCCAGCAGCGCTACAGGGGTGGCTGAGACCCAGTACTTC
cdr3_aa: CASSATGVAETQYF

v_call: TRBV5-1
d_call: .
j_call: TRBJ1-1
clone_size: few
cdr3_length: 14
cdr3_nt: TGCGCCAGCAATTTGGAGGGAAGGGACACTGAAGCTTTCTTT
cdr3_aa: CASNLEGRDTEAFF

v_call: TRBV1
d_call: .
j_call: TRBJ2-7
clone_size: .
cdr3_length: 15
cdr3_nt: TGCACCAGCAGCCAAGTTGGGCAGGTTGGCTACGAGCAGTACTTC
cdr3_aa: CTSSQVGQVGYEQYF

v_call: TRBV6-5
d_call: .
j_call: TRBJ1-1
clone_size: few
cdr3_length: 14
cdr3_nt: TGTGCCAGCAGTTACTCATTACAGAACACTGAAGCTTTCTTT
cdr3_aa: CASSYSLQNTEAFF

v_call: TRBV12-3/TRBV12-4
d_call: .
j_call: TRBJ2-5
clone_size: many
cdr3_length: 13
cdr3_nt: TGTGCCAGCAGGCCCCAGGGTGTGGAGACCCAGTACTTC
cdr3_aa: CASRPQGVETQYF